These 9 T cell receptor beta chains were all obtained from the same sample, sequenced in a study of cytomegalovirus exposure and HLA in healthy donors. PCR was performed using 60 Vbeta and 13 Jbeta primers. Only in-frame clones appear in the TCRdb table, and some are missing; sequencing was by immunoSEQ multiplex PCR. This table has about 200,000 clones, 60% to 80% appearing once. Sequencing was carried out using PBMCs. Receptor source: a male donor in good health and CMV-seronegative.

The DNA for the CDR3 is TGTGCCAGCAGCTTGTGGGGGACAGGGAGATGGAATGAGCAGTTCTTC. Amino acids: CASSLWGTGRWNEQFF. The J gene is TRBJ2-1, the V gene TRBV5-6; 9 bases match TRBD1. The CDR3 contains 16 residues. With 1 base clipped from V and 7 bases from J, the junction kept 9 bases outside the gene matches. Germline lookup yields CDR1 SGHDT and CDR2 YYEEEE.

V is TRBV11-3 and J is TRBJ2-1, with 9 bases that match TRBD2. The V and J ends lost 3 bases and 4 bases, in that order; junction bases with no gene match: 4. Per germline, CDR1 SGHNT and CDR2 YENEEA. The CDR3 length is 15 residues. This CDR3 reads CASSFSGSSYNEQFF. The CDR3 region has the DNA TGTGCCAGCAGCTTTAGCGGGAGTTCATACAATGAGCAGTTCTTC.

V and J are TRBV4-1 and TRBJ1-6; 8 bases agree with TRBD1. The CDR3 is made up of 13 amino acids. Germline-derived CDR1 and CDR2 are MGHRA and YSYEKL. With 9 bases clipped from V and 6 bases from J, the junction kept 4 bases outside the gene matches. The CDR3: CASTGTGNSPLHF. The CDR3 DNA reads TGCGCCAGTACCGGGACAGGTAATTCACCCCTCCACTTT.

The rearrangement joins TRBV6-6 to TRBJ1-1; TRBD1 agrees at 8 bases. Germline V gene sequence: CDR1 MNHNY, CDR2 SVGAGI (reference sequence). CDR3 length: 16 amino acids. The V segment lost 6 bases and the J segment 5 bases; nucleotides outside the gene matches: 14. The CDR3 spells CASSFSSGGAGTEAFF. The CDR3 coding sequence is TGTGCCAGCAGCTTTAGCTCAGGGGGCGCGGGGACTGAAGCTTTCTTT.

The chain couples TRBV27 to TRBJ1-5, with 8 bases matching TRBD1. The V gene's germline CDR1 is MNHEY and CDR2 SMNVEV (reference sequence). This CDR3 contains 16 residues. V lost 4 bases to trimming and J lost 6 bases; unmatched junction nucleotides: 11. CDR3 sequence: CASSSQAGGAGQPQHF. CDR3 in DNA: TGTGCCAGCAGTTCTCAGGCAGGGGGCGCCGGTCAGCCCCAGCATTTT.

This clone was observed a few times. The rearrangement links TRBV5-1 to TRBJ2-7; D perhaps matches TRBD1 (5 bases). Germline CDR1 is SGHRS and CDR2 is YFSETQ. Trimming took off 2 bases at V and 5 bases at J, with 14 bases between the two ends. The CDR3 length is 14 residues. CDR3 nucleotides: TGCGCCAGCAGCTTCGGACAAAGTTCCAACGAGCAGTACTTC. Its translation is CASSFGQSSNEQYF.

The genes are TRBV9 and TRBJ2-2, with D possibly matching TRBD2 (5 bases). The germline V gene has CDR1 SGDLS and CDR2 YYNGEE. The CDR3 is 17 amino acids. Trimming took off 0 bases at V and 6 bases at J, with 18 bases between the two ends. The CDR3: CASSVELRLEVAGELFF. CDR3 DNA sequence: TGTGCCAGCAGCGTAGAGTTGAGGTTGGAGGTCGCCGGGGAGCTGTTTTTT.

The CDR3 DNA sequence: TGTGCCAGCAGTCCAAGGGAGGGGAATAGCAATGAGCAGTTCTTC. This sequence encodes CASSPREGNSNEQFF. The chain joins TRBV7-8 to TRBJ2-1; 7 positions match TRBD2. The CDR3 spans 15 residues. CDR1 and CDR2 (germline): SGHVS, FQNEAQ. J was trimmed by 6 bases and V by 6 bases; bases with no gene match: 11.

V gene TRBV19 combines with J gene TRBJ1-2; no definite D call. The CDR3 runs 13 residues. V lost 6 bases and J lost 6, with 14 bases in between. In germline, CDR1 is LNHDA, CDR2 SQIVND (reference sequence). CDR3 coding DNA: TGTGCCAGTAGGAATGGTCAGTTGGATGGCTACACCTTC. Residues: CASRNGQLDGYTF.